These T cell receptor beta chains were read from a single sample in a study of T cell clonotyping in hematopoietic cell transplantation. The table came from immunoSEQ multiplex PCR; TCRdb's copy has only in-frame clones and leaves some out. This sample has fewer than 100,000 clones; roughly 95% occur once, and the top ten carry roughly 1.5%. Sequenced here: peripheral blood mononuclear cells, sampled before stem cell transplant. The receptors were sampled from a woman in her fifties or sixties with acute myeloid leukemia. Some clones in this sample may be carry-over from other donors' samples. Both conserved end residues are part of each CDR3. The order of the fields is D gene, CDR3 length, V gene, clone size, J gene, CDR3 DNA, CDR3 protein. A D gene is named only where the DNA matches it firmly. A row's size may be missing; if present it is once, few, many or a size class.

-,12,TRBV14,few,TRBJ1-3,TGTGCCAGCAGCCAATTTCGAAACACCATATATTTT,CASSQFRNTIYF
-,13,TRBV4-1,-,TRBJ2-3,TGCGCCAGCAGCCAAGCGTGGCCAGATACGCAGTATTTT,CASSQAWPDTQYF
TRBD1,14,TRBV6-5,-,TRBJ2-7,TGTGCCAGCAGTTACTCGGACAGGTTCTACGAGCAGTACTTC,CASSYSDRFYEQYF
-,14,TRBV18,-,TRBJ1-3,TGTGCCAGCTCACCGCAGGGGCATGGAAACACCATATATTTT,CASSPQGHGNTIYF
-,16,TRBV28,-,TRBJ1-4,TGTGCCAGCAGTTTGGGGACTCACTCTAACAATGAAAAACTGTTTTTT,CASSLGTHSNNEKLFF
-,16,TRBV11-2,few,TRBJ1-6,TGTGCCAGCAGCTTAGTTAGGACGGGCTGGAATTCACCCCTCCACTTT,CASSLVRTGWNSPLHF
-,14,TRBV30,-,TRBJ1-5,TGTGCCTGGAGTTCATGGATGAGCAATCAGCCCCAGCATTTT,CAWSSWMSNQPQHF
TRBD2,13,TRBV27,-,TRBJ2-3,TGTGCCAGCAAATCTAGCGGAACAGATACGCAGTATTTT,CASKSSGTDTQYF
-,14,TRBV30,once,TRBJ1-4,TGTGCCTGGGGCCCTGGGGGTGCTAATGAAAAACTGTTTTTT,CAWGPGGANEKLFF
TRBD1,12,TRBV29-1,-,TRBJ1-2,TGCAGCGCTAGCAGGGGGGACTATGGCTACACCTTC,CSASRGDYGYTF
-,11,TRBV5-1,once,TRBJ2-3,TGCGCCAGCAGCGTCACAGATACGCAGTATTTT,CASSVTDTQYF
-,16,TRBV28,-,TRBJ2-3,TGTGCCAGCAGTCCCGGGACACCTCCCCCCACAGATACGCAGTATTTT,CASSPGTPPPTDTQYF
TRBD1,14,TRBV5-8,-,TRBJ2-5,TGTGCCAGCAGCTTGGACAGGGGCCAAGAGACCCAGTACTTC,CASSLDRGQETQYF
-,15,TRBV28,-,TRBJ1-5,TGTGCCAGCTTACCTTCCGGCGGGGGTTACCAGCCCCAGCATTTT,CASLPSGGGYQPQHF
-,15,TRBV15,-,TRBJ1-5,TGTGCCACCAGCAGAGGAAGTATTAGCAATCAGCCCCAGCATTTT,CATSRGSISNQPQHF
-,11,TRBV6-1,once,TRBJ2-7,TGTGCCAGCAGTGTTACGCTGGAGCAGTACTTC,CASSVTLEQYF
-,11,TRBV27,-,TRBJ2-6,TGTGCCAGCGGGTCAGGGAACGTCCTGACTTTC,CASGSGNVLTF
TRBD1,16,TRBV29-1,-,TRBJ1-4,TGCAGCGTCTTGCCCCTAGGACAGGGGGCGAATGAAAAACTGTTTTTT,CSVLPLGQGANEKLFF
TRBD1,14,TRBV7-8,-,TRBJ2-7,TGTGCCAGCAGCTCCCGGACAGGTCCCTACGAGCAGTACTTC,CASSSRTGPYEQYF
TRBD1,15,TRBV9,-,TRBJ1-4,TGTGCCAGCAGCCCCCGGGACAGGGAGAATGAAAAACTGTTTTTT,CASSPRDRENEKLFF
-,16,TRBV14,-,TRBJ1-1,TGTGCCAGCAGCCAAGGGTTTTCCAGAAGGAACACTGAAGCTTTCTTT,CASSQGFSRRNTEAFF
-,17,TRBV5-1,-,TRBJ2-2,TGCGCCAGCAGAGGTGCCCCGGGAGACCCGAACACCGGGGAGCTGTTTTTT,CASRGAPGDPNTGELFF